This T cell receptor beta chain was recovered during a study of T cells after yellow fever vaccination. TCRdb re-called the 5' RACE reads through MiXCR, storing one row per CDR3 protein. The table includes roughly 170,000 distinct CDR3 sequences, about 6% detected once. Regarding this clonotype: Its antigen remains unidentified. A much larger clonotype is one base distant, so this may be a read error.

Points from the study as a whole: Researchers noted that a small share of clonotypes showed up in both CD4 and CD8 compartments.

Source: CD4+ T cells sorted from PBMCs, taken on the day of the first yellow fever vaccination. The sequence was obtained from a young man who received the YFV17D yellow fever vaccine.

CDR3: CASSVGLADRETQCF. For the CDR3, the DNA is TGTGCCAGCAGTGTAGGCCTAGCGGATAGAGAGACCCAGTGCTTC. The V and J genes are TRBV2 and TRBJ2-5; TRBD2 agrees at 7 bases. CDR3 size: 15 residues. The germline V gene has CDR1 SNHLY and CDR2 FYNNEI.